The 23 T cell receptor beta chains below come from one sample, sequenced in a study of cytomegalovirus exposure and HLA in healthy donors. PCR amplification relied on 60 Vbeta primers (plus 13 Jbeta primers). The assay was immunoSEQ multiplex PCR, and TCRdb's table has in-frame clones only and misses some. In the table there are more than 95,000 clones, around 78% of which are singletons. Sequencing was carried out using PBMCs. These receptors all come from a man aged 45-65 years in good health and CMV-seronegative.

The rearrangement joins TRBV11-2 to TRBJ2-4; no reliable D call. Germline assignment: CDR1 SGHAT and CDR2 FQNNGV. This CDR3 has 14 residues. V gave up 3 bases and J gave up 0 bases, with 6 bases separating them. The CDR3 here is CASSFRRAKNIQYF. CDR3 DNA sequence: TGTGCCAGCAGCTTCAGAAGAGCCAAAAACATTCAGTACTTC.

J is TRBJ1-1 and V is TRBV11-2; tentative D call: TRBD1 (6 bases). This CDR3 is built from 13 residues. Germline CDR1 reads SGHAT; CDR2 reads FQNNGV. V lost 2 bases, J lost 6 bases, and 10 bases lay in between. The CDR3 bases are TGTGCCAGCAGCTTAAGTGGGGGCTCTGAAGCTTTCTTT. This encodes CASSLSGGSEAFF.

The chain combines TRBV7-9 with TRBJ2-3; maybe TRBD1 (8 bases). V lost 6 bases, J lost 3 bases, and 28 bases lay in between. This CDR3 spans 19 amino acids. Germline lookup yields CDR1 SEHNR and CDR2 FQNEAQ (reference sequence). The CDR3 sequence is CASRRSHRRTGRETDTQYF. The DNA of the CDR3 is TGTGCCAGCAGGAGATCCCACAGACGGACAGGGAGGGAGACAGATACGCAGTATTTT.

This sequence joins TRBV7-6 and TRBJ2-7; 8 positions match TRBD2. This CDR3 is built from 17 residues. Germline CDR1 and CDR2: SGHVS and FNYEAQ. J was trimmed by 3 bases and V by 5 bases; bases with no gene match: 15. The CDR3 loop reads CASSALDPRAGDYEQYF. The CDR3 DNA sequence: TGTGCCAGCAGCGCACTGGACCCCCGAGCGGGGGACTACGAGCAGTACTTC.

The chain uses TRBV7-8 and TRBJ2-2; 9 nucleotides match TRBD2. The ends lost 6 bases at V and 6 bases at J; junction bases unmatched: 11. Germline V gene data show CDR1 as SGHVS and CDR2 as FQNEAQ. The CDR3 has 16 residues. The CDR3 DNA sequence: TGTGCCAGCAGTTCACCGGGACTAGCAATCGCCGGGGAGCTGTTTTTT. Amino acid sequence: CASSSPGLAIAGELFF.

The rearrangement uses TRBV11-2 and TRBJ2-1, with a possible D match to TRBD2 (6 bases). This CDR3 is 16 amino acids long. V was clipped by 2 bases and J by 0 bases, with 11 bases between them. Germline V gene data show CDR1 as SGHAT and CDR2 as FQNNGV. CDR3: CASSLMGGASYNEQFF. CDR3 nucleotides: TGTGCCAGCAGCTTAATGGGCGGGGCCTCCTACAATGAGCAGTTCTTC.

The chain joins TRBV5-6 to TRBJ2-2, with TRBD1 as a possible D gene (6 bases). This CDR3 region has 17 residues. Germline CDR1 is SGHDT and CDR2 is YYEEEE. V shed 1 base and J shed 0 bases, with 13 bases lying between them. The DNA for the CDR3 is TGTGCCAGCAGCTTGTCTCCAGGGGCGACGAACACCGGGGAGCTGTTTTTT. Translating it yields CASSLSPGATNTGELFF.

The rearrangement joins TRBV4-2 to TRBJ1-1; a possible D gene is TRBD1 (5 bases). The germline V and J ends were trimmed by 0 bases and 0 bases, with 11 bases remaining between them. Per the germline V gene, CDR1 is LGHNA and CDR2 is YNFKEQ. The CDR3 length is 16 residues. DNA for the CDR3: TGTGCCAGCAGCCAAGAAAGGGGCAACATGAACACTGAAGCTTTCTTT. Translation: CASSQERGNMNTEAFF.

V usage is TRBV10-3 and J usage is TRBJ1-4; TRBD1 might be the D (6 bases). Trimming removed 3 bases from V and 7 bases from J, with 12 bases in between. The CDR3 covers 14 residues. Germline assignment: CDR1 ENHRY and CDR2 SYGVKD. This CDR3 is CAISDRGGGEKLFF. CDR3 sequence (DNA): TGTGCCATCAGTGACAGGGGCGGCGGTGAAAAACTGTTTTTT.

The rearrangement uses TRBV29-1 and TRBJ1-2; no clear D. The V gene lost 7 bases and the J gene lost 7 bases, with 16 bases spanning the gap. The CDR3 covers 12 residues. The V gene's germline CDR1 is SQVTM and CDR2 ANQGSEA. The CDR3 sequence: CSAAWRGGGYTF. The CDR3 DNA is TGCAGCGCTGCCTGGCGCGGAGGTGGCTACACCTTC.

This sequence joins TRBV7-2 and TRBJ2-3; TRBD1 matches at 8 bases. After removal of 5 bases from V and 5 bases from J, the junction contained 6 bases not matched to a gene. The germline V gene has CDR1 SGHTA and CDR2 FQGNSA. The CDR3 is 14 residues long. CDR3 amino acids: CASSVRQGRDTQYF. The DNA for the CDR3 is TGTGCCAGCAGCGTTAGACAGGGGAGAGATACGCAGTATTTT.

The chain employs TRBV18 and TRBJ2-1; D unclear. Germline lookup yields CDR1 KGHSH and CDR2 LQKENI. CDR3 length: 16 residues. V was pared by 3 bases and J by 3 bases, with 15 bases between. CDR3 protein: CASSPPGSIVYNEQFF. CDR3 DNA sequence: TGTGCCAGCTCACCGCCGGGTTCGATCGTCTACAATGAGCAGTTCTTC.

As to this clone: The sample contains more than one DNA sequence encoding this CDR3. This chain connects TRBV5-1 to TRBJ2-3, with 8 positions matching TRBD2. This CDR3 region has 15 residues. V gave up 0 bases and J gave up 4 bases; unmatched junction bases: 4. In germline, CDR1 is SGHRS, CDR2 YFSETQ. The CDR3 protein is CASSLDGGVADTQYF. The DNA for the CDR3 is TGCGCCAGCAGCTTGGACGGGGGGGTCGCAGATACGCAGTATTTT.

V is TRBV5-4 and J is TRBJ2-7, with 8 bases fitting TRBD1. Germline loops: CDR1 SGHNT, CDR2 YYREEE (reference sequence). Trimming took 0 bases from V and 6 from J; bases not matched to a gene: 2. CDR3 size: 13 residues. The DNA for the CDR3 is TGTGCCAGCAGCTTGGACACAGGGGGCGAGCAGTACTTC. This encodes CASSLDTGGEQYF.

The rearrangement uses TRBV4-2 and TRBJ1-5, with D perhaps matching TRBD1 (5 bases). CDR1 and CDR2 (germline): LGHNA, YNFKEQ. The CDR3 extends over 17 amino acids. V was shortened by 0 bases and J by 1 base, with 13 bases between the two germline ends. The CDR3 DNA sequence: TGTGCCAGCAGCCAAGAGGTGGCGGGGGTGAGCAATCAGCCCCAGCATTTT. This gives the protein CASSQEVAGVSNQPQHF.

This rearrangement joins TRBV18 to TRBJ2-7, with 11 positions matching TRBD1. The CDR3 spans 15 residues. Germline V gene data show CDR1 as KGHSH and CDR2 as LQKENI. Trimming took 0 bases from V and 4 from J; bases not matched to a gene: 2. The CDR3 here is CASSPPGQGVYEQYF. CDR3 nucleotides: TGTGCCAGCTCACCACCGGGACAGGGGGTTTACGAGCAGTACTTC.

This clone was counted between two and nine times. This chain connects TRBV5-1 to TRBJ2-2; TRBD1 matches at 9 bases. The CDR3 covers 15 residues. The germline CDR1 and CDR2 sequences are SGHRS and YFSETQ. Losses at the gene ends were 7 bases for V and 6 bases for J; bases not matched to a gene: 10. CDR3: CASSPRTGEAGELFF. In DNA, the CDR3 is TGCGCCAGCTCCCCCCGGACAGGGGAAGCCGGGGAGCTGTTTTTT.

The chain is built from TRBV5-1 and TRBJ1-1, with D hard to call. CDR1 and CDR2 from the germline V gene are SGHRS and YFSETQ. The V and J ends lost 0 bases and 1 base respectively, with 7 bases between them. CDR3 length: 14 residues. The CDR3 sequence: CASSLVSRNTEAFF. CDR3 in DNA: TGCGCCAGCAGCTTGGTGTCCAGGAACACTGAAGCTTTCTTT.

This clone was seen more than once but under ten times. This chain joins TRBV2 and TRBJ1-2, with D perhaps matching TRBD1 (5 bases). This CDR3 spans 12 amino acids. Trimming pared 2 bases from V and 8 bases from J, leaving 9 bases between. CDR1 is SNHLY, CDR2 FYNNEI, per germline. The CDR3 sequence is CASSERGYGYTF. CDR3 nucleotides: TGTGCCAGCAGTGAAAGGGGTTACGGCTACACCTTC.

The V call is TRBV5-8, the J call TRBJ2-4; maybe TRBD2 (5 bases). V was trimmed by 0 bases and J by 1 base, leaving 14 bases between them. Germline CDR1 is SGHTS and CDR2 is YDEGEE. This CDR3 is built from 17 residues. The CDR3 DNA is TGTGCCAGCAGCTTGGCCCTCGGGGTAGGTGCCAAAAACATTCAGTACTTC. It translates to CASSLALGVGAKNIQYF.

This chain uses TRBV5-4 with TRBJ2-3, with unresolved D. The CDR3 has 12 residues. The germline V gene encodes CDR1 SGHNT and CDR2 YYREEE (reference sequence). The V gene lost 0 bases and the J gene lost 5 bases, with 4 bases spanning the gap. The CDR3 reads CASSLDGDTQYF. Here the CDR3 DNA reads TGTGCCAGCAGCTTGGACGGAGATACGCAGTATTTT.

The DNA for the CDR3 is TGTGCCATCAGGCCAGGCTCCGGGGAAGAGACCCAGTACTTC. Translation gives CAIRPGSGEETQYF. This rearrangement joins TRBV10-3 to TRBJ2-5; maybe TRBD2 (5 bases). This CDR3 is 14 amino acids long. V was clipped by 6 bases and J by 3 bases, with 14 bases between them. Per the germline V gene, CDR1 is ENHRY and CDR2 is SYGVKD.

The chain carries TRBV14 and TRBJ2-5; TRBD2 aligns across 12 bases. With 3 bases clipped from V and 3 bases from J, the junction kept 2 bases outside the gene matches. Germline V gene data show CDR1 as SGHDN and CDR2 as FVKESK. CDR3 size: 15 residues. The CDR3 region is CASSQLAGGKETQYF. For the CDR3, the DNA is TGTGCCAGCAGCCAGCTAGCGGGGGGGAAAGAGACCCAGTACTTC.